Listed below are T cell receptor beta chains from one sample, sequenced in a study of blood T cell repertoires in COVID-19. TCRdb's table, derived via immunoSEQ multiplex PCR, lists solely in-frame clones and lacks some. Here the sample spans more than 250,000 clones, roughly 86% being singletons. The specimen sequenced was peripheral blood. The receptors here all came from a woman under 40 who had recovered from COVID-19. CDR3s include the opening cysteine and the closing phenylalanine or tryptophan. D genes are given only for firm matches. Size tells how often a clone was seen (once, few, many) or the class of an expanded clone, and some rows leave it out.

D	V	J	size	CDR3	DNA
NA	TRBV6-5	TRBJ2-7	many	CASSPSGGYEQYF	TGTGCCAGCAGCCCATCCGGGGGCTACGAGCAGTACTTC
NA	TRBV29-1	TRBJ2-1	NA	CSVASDEQFF	TGCAGCGTTGCCAGCGATGAGCAGTTCTTC
TRBD2	TRBV24-1	TRBJ2-1	NA	CATSDSMTSGSGNEQFF	TGTGCCACCAGTGATTCAATGACTAGCGGGTCAGGAAATGAGCAGTTCTTC
NA	TRBV7-2	TRBJ2-6	NA	CASSRGTVISGANVLTF	TGTGCCAGCAGCCGGGGGACAGTTATCTCTGGGGCCAACGTCCTGACTTTC
NA	TRBV18	TRBJ1-6	once	CASSPWQFSNSPLHF	TGTGCCAGCTCACCCTGGCAATTTTCCAATTCACCCCTCCACTTT
NA	TRBV7-2	TRBJ2-3	NA	CASSLALVGDTQYF	TGTGCCAGCAGCTTAGCCCTAGTGGGAGATACGCAGTATTTT
TRBD2	TRBV2	TRBJ2-7	NA	CAIGDSGSYEQYF	TGTGCCATCGGGGATAGCGGGTCTTACGAGCAGTACTTC
NA	TRBV7-9	TRBJ1-6	NA	CASSLGRHPPRF	TGTGCCAGCAGCTTAGGGCGGCATCCCCCCCGTTTT
NA	TRBV5-1	TRBJ1-3	NA	CASSLGRVGPSSGNTIYF	TGCGCCAGCAGCTTGGGGCGGGTGGGTCCGAGCTCTGGAAACACCATATATTTT
TRBD1	TRBV7-9	TRBJ2-1	NA	CASGAGTGFEGQFF	TGTGCCAGCGGAGCCGGGACAGGGTTTGAGGGGCAGTTCTTC
NA	TRBV6-4	TRBJ1-3	NA	CASSDEGMRDSGNTIYF	TGTGCCAGCAGTGACGAGGGTATGAGGGACTCTGGAAACACCATATATTTT
TRBD1	TRBV4-3	TRBJ2-7	NA	CASSQSGQGVYEQYF	TGCGCCAGCAGCCAATCGGGACAGGGTGTCTACGAGCAGTACTTC
TRBD1	TRBV5-1	TRBJ2-7	NA	CASSFGTGGYEQYF	TGCGCCAGCAGCTTCGGGACAGGGGGGTACGAGCAGTACTTC
NA	TRBV28	TRBJ2-1	NA	CASSFVGNEQFF	TGTGCCAGCAGTTTCGTCGGGAATGAGCAGTTCTTC
NA	TRBV10-3	TRBJ2-2	NA	CAISPRRGGELFF	TGTGCCATCAGTCCAAGGCGAGGCGGGGAGCTGTTTTTT
NA	TRBV5-8	TRBJ2-1	NA	CASSPQRGGWNEQFF	TGTGCCAGCAGCCCCCAAAGAGGGGGATGGAATGAGCAGTTCTTC
TRBD2	TRBV7-9	TRBJ2-6	NA	CASSLFGPGGSGANVLTF	TGTGCCAGCAGCTTATTCGGTCCGGGAGGCTCTGGGGCCAACGTCCTGACTTTC
NA	TRBV28	TRBJ2-5	NA	CASSPRGETQYF	TGTGCCAGCAGTCCCCGGGGGGAGACCCAGTACTTC
NA	TRBV24-1	TRBJ2-2	NA	CATSDLRTNGELFF	TGTGCCACCAGTGATTTGAGGACTAACGGGGAGCTGTTTTTT
TRBD1	TRBV7-9	TRBJ1-2	NA	CASSSLRGRGDGYTF	TGTGCCAGCAGCTCTCTAAGGGGGCGCGGTGATGGCTACACCTTC
NA	TRBV29-1	TRBJ2-5	NA	CSTLENEETQYF	TGCAGCACTCTAGAAAATGAAGAGACCCAGTACTTC
NA	TRBV4-1	TRBJ1-1	NA	CASSRQTGLNTEAFF	TGCGCCAGCAGCCGACAAACAGGGTTGAACACTGAAGCTTTCTTT
TRBD2	TRBV7-8	TRBJ2-2	few	CASSPHRTSGRAATGELFF	TGTGCCAGCAGCCCCCACCGGACTAGCGGGAGGGCCGCCACCGGGGAGCTGTTTTTT
NA	TRBV11-2	TRBJ2-7	once	CASAEPPGTSYEQYF	TGTGCCAGCGCCGAACCACCGGGGACAAGCTACGAGCAGTACTTC
TRBD2	TRBV15	TRBJ2-2	NA	CATRGTSGTGELFF	TGTGCCACCAGGGGGACTAGCGGGACCGGGGAGCTGTTTTTT
TRBD1	TRBV4-3	TRBJ1-2	NA	CASSQGQGVANYGYTF	TGCGCCAGCAGCCAGGGACAGGGAGTAGCTAACTATGGCTACACCTTC
TRBD1	TRBV18	TRBJ2-7	NA	CASSPGQGLYEQYF	TGTGCCAGCTCGCCGGGACAGGGCCTCTACGAGCAGTACTTC
NA	TRBV9	TRBJ2-5	NA	CASSSGTTDGETQYF	TGTGCCAGCAGCTCAGGGACAACCGACGGGGAGACCCAGTACTTC
TRBD2	TRBV11-2	TRBJ2-1	NA	CASSSGPGGTYEQFF	TGTGCCAGCAGCTCGGGACCGGGGGGAACTTATGAGCAGTTCTTC
TRBD2	TRBV9	TRBJ2-1	NA	CASSVDRGGFYNEQFF	TGTGCCAGCAGCGTGGATCGGGGGGGTTTCTACAATGAGCAGTTCTTC
NA	TRBV29-1	TRBJ1-2	NA	CSVGAPEGYTF	TGCAGCGTTGGGGCCCCTGAAGGCTACACCTTC
NA	TRBV2	TRBJ1-6	once	CASSVLENSPLHF	TGTGCCAGCAGTGTGTTGGAGAATTCACCCCTCCACTTT
TRBD1	TRBV12-3/TRBV12-4	TRBJ1-2	NA	CASSIGQVQGYTF	TGTGCCAGCAGTATCGGACAGGTTCAGGGCTACACCTTC
TRBD2	TRBV4-1	TRBJ2-7	NA	CASSGRFGTSYEQYF	TGCGCCAGCAGCGGACGATTTGGGACTAGTTACGAGCAGTACTTC
TRBD2	TRBV10-3	TRBJ2-7	once	CAISEPVGLAVSYEQYF	TGTGCCATCAGTGAGCCGGTGGGGCTAGCGGTCTCCTACGAGCAGTACTTC
NA	TRBV27	TRBJ1-1	NA	CASSLGSGGEAFF	TGTGCCAGCAGTTTAGGATCGGGAGGGGAGGCTTTCTTT
NA	TRBV7-9	TRBJ2-5	NA	CASSLALVSETQYF	TGTGCCAGCAGCTTAGCGCTAGTATCTGAGACCCAGTACTTC
TRBD1	TRBV27	TRBJ2-7	NA	CASTPTGNSYEQYF	TGTGCCAGCACCCCGACAGGGAATAGCTACGAGCAGTACTTC
NA	TRBV27	TRBJ1-6	NA	CASSPDRLSPLHF	TGTGCCAGCAGTCCCGACAGGTTATCACCCCTCCACTTT
NA	TRBV6-2/TRBV6-3	TRBJ1-6	NA	CASSYSGQLSPLHF	TGTGCCAGCAGTTACTCGGGACAACTATCACCCCTCCACTTT
NA	TRBV24-1	TRBJ2-2	once	CATSDLEQGKTGELFF	TGTGCCACCAGTGATTTGGAACAGGGTAAAACCGGGGAGCTGTTTTTT
NA	TRBV6-4	TRBJ2-3	NA	CASSDQGTDTQYF	TGTGCCAGCAGTGACCAGGGGACAGATACGCAGTATTTT
NA	TRBV24-1	TRBJ2-5	NA	CATSDLGDQETQYF	TGTGCCACCAGTGATTTAGGGGATCAAGAGACCCAGTACTTC
TRBD1	TRBV7-9	TRBJ1-2	NA	CASSLTGATNYGYTF	TGTGCCAGCAGCTTGACAGGGGCCACTAACTATGGCTACACCTTC
NA	TRBV6-5	TRBJ1-2	NA	CASSLVGGNLYGYTF	TGTGCCAGCAGCCTCGTTGGAGGAAACCTCTATGGCTACACCTTC
NA	TRBV6-1	TRBJ1-6	NA	CASSDIRGNSPLHF	TGTGCCAGCAGTGATATCCGGGGGAATTCACCCCTCCACTTT
NA	TRBV6-1	TRBJ1-1	NA	CASSEEVRPNTEAFF	TGTGCCAGCAGTGAAGAGGTCAGGCCCAACACTGAAGCTTTCTTT
NA	TRBV5-5	TRBJ2-1	NA	CASSEGLLSYNEQFF	TGTGCCAGCAGCGAGGGCCTCCTCTCCTACAATGAGCAGTTCTTC
NA	TRBV12-3/TRBV12-4	TRBJ2-1	NA	CASKGASDEQFF	TGTGCCAGCAAGGGGGCTAGCGATGAGCAGTTCTTC
NA	TRBV12-2	TRBJ2-5	NA	CASRGRQGGGETQYF	TGTGCAAGTCGGGGGAGACAGGGCGGTGGCGAGACCCAGTACTTC
TRBD1	TRBV28	TRBJ1-4	NA	CASSLYRGGDEKLFF	TGTGCCAGCAGTCTTTACAGGGGTGGTGATGAAAAACTGTTTTTT
TRBD2	TRBV27	TRBJ2-1	NA	CASSLSAGGNEQFF	TGTGCCAGCAGTTTATCGGCGGGAGGAAATGAGCAGTTCTTC
NA	TRBV10-1	TRBJ2-2	few	CASSSDWNTGELFF	TGCGCCAGCAGTTCAGACTGGAACACCGGGGAGCTGTTTTTT